Listed below are T cell receptor beta chains from one sample, sequenced in a study of lymphopenia after photon versus proton radiotherapy. The assay was immunoSEQ multiplex PCR, and TCRdb's table has in-frame clones only and misses some. The table lists more than 15,000 clones, 70% to 90% of them singletons. Sequenced material: peripheral blood, taken from a patient treated with photon-based radiotherapy. All receptors derive from a woman aged 45-65 years with pancreatic cancer. Each CDR3 is given with its conserved first and last residue. Each record gives: J gene, D gene, CDR3 length, V gene, CDR3 protein. The D gene is left open where the match is weak.

j_gene: TRBJ2-6; d_gene: NA; len: 14; v_gene: TRBV10-2; CDR3aa: CATQDTAGANVLTF
j_gene: TRBJ1-1; d_gene: NA; len: 13; v_gene: TRBV6-1; CDR3aa: CASSDALNTEAFF
j_gene: TRBJ2-5; d_gene: TRBD1; len: 17; v_gene: TRBV27; CDR3aa: CASSLTAQGASWETQYF
j_gene: TRBJ1-3; d_gene: TRBD1; len: 17; v_gene: TRBV14; CDR3aa: CASSQDLLGTAGNTIYF
j_gene: TRBJ2-2; d_gene: NA; len: 15; v_gene: TRBV9; CDR3aa: CASRGSGGRTGELFF
j_gene: TRBJ2-1; d_gene: NA; len: 12; v_gene: TRBV7-8; CDR3aa: CASSLGYNEQFF
j_gene: TRBJ1-4; d_gene: NA; len: 18; v_gene: TRBV7-2; CDR3aa: CASSLAPFTSRPNEKLFF
j_gene: TRBJ2-1; d_gene: NA; len: 12; v_gene: TRBV29-1; CDR3aa: CSGGRGTKEQFF
j_gene: TRBJ2-3; d_gene: TRBD2; len: 16; v_gene: TRBV5-1; CDR3aa: CASSLAAAGGADTQYF
j_gene: TRBJ2-1; d_gene: TRBD2; len: 14; v_gene: TRBV7-8; CDR3aa: CASSPRTSAVEQFF
j_gene: TRBJ1-1; d_gene: TRBD1; len: 14; v_gene: TRBV18; CDR3aa: CASSPGQANTEAFF
j_gene: TRBJ2-7; d_gene: NA; len: 13; v_gene: TRBV19; CDR3aa: CASSLRGNYEQYF
j_gene: TRBJ2-2; d_gene: NA; len: 15; v_gene: TRBV19; CDR3aa: CASSITGAVTGELFF
j_gene: TRBJ2-7; d_gene: TRBD2; len: 13; v_gene: TRBV6-5; CDR3aa: CASKSSGTLEQYF
j_gene: TRBJ2-7; d_gene: TRBD2; len: 18; v_gene: TRBV11-2; CDR3aa: CASSQGGLAGGRAYEQYF
j_gene: TRBJ2-5; d_gene: TRBD2; len: 16; v_gene: TRBV18; CDR3aa: CASSPLHAGGPKTQYF
j_gene: TRBJ1-5; d_gene: NA; len: 16; v_gene: TRBV7-8; CDR3aa: CASSSLRDSGGSEQHF